This TCR beta chain was documented in a study of cytomegalovirus exposure and HLA in healthy donors. Study at large: Early release data held about 92 million unique TCRs from HLA-typed donors.

The PCR was carried out with 60 Vbeta primers and 13 Jbeta primers. This table comes from immunoSEQ multiplex PCR, and its TCRdb copy is limited to in-frame clones, with some not included. The sample lists some 120,000 clones; roughly 82% were seen once. This clone was seen at least ten times. The sequencing sample was made of PBMCs. The sequence was obtained from a middle-aged woman in good health and CMV-seropositive.

Here the CDR3 reads CASSEQQGRELFF. In nucleotides, the CDR3 is TGTGCCAGCAGCGAACAACAGGGCAGGGAACTGTTTTTT. The chain couples TRBV5-4 to TRBJ1-4, with a tentative D call TRBD1 (6 bases). Looked up from germline, CDR1 is SGHNT and CDR2 is YYREEE (reference sequence). The V gene lost 4 bases and the J gene lost 12 bases, with 16 bases spanning the gap. The CDR3 sequence is 13 residues long.